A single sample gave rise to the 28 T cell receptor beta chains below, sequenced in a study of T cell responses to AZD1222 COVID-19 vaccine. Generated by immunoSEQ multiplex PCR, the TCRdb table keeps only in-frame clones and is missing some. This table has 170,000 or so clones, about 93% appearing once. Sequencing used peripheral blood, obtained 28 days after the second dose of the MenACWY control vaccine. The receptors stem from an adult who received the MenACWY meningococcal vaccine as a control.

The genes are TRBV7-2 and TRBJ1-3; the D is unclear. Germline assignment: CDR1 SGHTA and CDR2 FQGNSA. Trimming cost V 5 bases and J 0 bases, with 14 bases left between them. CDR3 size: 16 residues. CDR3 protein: CASSPSGLRSGNTIYF. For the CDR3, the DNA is TGTGCCAGCAGCCCATCCGGGCTTCGCTCTGGAAACACCATATATTTT.

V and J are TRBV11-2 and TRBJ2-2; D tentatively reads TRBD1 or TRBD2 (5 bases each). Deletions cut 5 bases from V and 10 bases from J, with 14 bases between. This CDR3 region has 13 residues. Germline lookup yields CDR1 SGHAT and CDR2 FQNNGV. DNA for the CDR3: TGTGCCAGCAGCCCGGTGGTGGGGACGGAGCTGTTTTTT. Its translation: CASSPVVGTELFF.

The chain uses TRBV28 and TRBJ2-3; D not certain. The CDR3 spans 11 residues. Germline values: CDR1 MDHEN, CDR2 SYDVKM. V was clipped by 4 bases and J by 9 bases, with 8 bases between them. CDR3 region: CASSSLWTQYF. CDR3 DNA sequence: TGTGCCAGCAGTTCCCTTTGGACGCAGTATTTT. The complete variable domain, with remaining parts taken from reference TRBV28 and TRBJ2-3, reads DVKVTQSSRYLVKRTGEKVFLECVQDMDHENMFWYRQDPGLGLRLIYFSYDVKMKEKGDIPEGYSVSREKKERFSLILESASTNQTSMYLCASSSLWTQYFGPGTRLTVL.

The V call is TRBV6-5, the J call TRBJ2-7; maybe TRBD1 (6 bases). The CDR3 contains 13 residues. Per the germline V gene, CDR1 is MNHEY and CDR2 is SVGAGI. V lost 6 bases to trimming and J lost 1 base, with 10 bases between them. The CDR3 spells CASRQQGSYEQYF. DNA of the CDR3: TGTGCCAGCAGACAACAGGGTTCCTACGAGCAGTACTTC.

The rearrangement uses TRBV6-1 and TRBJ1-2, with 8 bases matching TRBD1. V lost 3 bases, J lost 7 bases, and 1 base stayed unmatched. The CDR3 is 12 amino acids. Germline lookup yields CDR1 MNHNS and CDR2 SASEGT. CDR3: CASSDQGAGYTF. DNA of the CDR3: TGTGCCAGCAGTGATCAGGGGGCTGGCTACACCTTC.

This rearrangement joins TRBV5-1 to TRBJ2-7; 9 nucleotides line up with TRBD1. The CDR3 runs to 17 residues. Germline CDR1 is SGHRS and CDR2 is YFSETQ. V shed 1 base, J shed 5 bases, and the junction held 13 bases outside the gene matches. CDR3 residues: CASSLPRQGGTSNEQYF. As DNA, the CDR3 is TGCGCCAGCAGCTTGCCCCGACAGGGGGGAACGAGTAACGAGCAGTACTTC.

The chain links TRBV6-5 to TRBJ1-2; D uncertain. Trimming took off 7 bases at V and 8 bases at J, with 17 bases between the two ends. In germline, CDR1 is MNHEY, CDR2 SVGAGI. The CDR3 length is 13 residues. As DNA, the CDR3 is TGTGCCAGCAAAATCCTTTCCCCGGGGGGCTACACCTTC. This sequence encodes CASKILSPGGYTF.

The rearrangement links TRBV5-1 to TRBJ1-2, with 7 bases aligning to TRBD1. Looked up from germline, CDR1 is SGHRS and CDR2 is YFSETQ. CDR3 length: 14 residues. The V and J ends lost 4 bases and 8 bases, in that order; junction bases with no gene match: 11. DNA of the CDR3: TGCGCCAGCAGCCTTGAGTCAGGGGGACGAGGCTACACCTTC. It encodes CASSLESGGRGYTF. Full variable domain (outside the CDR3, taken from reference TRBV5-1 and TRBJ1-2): KAGVTQTPRYLIKTRGQQVTLSCSPISGHRSVSWYQQTPGQGLQFLFEYFSETQRNKGNFPGRFSGRQFSNSRSEMNVSTLELGDSALYLCASSLESGGRGYTFGSGTRLTVV.

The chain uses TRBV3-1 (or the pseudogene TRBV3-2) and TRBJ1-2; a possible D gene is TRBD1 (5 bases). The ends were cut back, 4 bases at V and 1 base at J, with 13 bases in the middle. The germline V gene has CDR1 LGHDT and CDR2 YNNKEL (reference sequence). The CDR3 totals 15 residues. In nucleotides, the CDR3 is TGTGCCAGCAGCCCTTATCGACAGAGTAACTATGGCTACACCTTC. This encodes CASSPYRQSNYGYTF.

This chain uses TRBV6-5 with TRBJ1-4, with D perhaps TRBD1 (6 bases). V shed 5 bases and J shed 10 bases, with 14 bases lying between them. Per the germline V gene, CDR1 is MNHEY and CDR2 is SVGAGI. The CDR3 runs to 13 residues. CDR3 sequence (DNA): TGTGCCAGCAGTCTATCAGGGGTCGGAAAACTGTTTTTT. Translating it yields CASSLSGVGKLFF.

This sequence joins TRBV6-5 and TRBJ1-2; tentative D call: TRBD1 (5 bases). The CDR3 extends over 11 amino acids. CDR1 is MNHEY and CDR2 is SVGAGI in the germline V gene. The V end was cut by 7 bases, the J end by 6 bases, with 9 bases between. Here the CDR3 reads CASTQGNGYTF. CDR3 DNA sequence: TGTGCCAGCACCCAGGGTAATGGCTACACCTTC.

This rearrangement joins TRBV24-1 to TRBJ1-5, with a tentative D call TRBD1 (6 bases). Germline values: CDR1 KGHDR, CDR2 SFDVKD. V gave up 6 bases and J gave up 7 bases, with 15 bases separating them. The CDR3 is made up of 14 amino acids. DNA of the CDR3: TGTGCCACCAGTCCCCCGGGGGCCAAACAGCCCCAGCATTTT. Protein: CATSPPGAKQPQHF.

The CDR3 DNA follows: TGTGCCAGCAGCCAAGGTTACAGGGGATCTTTTAATGAAAAACTGTTTTTT. Its protein is CASSQGYRGSFNEKLFF. The chain links TRBV14 to TRBJ1-4, with 7 bases matching TRBD1. From germline, CDR1 is SGHDN and CDR2 FVKESK. Trimming cost V 1 base and J 4 bases; bases outside gene matches: 9. This CDR3 comprises 17 residues.

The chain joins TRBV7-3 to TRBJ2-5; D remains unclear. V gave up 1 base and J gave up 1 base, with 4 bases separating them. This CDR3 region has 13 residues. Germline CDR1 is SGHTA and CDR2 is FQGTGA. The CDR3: CASSLRFQETQYF. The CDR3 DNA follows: TGTGCCAGCAGCTTAAGGTTCCAAGAGACCCAGTACTTC.

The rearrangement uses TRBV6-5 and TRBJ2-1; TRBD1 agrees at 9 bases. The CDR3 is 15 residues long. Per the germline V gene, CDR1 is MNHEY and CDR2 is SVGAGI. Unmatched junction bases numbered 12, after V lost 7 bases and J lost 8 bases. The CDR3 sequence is CASTRDRERFDEQFF. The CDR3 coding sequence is TGTGCCAGCACCCGGGACAGGGAGAGGTTCGATGAGCAGTTCTTC.

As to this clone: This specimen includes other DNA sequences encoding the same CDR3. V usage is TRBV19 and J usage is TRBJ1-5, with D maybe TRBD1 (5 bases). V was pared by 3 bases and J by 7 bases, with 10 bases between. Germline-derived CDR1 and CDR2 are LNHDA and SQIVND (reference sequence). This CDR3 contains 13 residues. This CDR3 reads CASSIGGGQPQHF. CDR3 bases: TGTGCCAGTAGTATTGGGGGAGGACAGCCCCAGCATTTT.

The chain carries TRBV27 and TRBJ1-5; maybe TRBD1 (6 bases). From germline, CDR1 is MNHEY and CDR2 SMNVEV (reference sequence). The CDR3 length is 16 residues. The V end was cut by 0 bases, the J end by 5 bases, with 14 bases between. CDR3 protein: CASSLSTGSPHQPQHF. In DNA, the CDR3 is TGTGCCAGCAGTTTATCGACAGGATCCCCCCATCAGCCCCAGCATTTT.

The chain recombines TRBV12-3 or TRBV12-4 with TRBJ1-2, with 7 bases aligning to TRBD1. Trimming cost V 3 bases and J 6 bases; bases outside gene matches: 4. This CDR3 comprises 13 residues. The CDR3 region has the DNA TGTGCCAGCAGTTTTTCCCAGGGGGATGGCTACACCTTC. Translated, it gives CASSFSQGDGYTF.

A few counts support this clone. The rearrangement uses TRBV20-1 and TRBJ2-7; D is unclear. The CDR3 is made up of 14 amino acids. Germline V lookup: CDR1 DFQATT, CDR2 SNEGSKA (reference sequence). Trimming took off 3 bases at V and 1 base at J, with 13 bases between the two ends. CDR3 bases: TGCAGTGCTAGTGTAACGGAGAGTTCCTACGAGCAGTACTTC. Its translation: CSASVTESSYEQYF.

The CDR3 sequence: CASSQEPGSNYGYTF. CDR3 nucleotide sequence: TGCGCCAGCAGCCAAGAACCGGGATCTAACTATGGCTACACCTTC. The chain is built from TRBV4-1 and TRBJ1-2; D gene ambiguous. Trimming stripped 0 bases from V and 0 bases from J, with 8 bases between. The CDR3 extends over 15 amino acids. Germline V gene data show CDR1 as MGHRA and CDR2 as YSYEKL.

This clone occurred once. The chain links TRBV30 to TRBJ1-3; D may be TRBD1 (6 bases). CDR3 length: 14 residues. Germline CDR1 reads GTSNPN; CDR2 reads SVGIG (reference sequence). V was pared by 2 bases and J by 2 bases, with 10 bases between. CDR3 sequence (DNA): TGTGCCTGGAGTCCGGACAGCGCTGGAAACACCATATATTTT. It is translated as CAWSPDSAGNTIYF.

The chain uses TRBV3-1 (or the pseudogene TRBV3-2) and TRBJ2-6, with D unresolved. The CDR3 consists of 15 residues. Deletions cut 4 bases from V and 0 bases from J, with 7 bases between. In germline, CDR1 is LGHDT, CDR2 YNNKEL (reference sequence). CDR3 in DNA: TGTGCCAGCAGCCTTCCGGGCTCTGGGGCCAACGTCCTGACTTTC. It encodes CASSLPGSGANVLTF.

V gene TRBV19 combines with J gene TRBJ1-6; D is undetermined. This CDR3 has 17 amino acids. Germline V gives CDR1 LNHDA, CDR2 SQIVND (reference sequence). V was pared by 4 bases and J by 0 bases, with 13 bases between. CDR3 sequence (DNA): TGTGCCAGTAGTACCGCCGAAGTGAGCTCCTATAATTCACCCCTCCACTTT. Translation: CASSTAEVSSYNSPLHF.

The CDR3 region has the DNA TGTGCCAGCAGTTTATCTCGGGACAGGGGATTATATTCACCCCTCCACTTT. Protein: CASSLSRDRGLYSPLHF. The chain links TRBV27 to TRBJ1-6, with TRBD1 identical over 10 bases. The V gene end was trimmed by 0 bases and the J gene end by 8 bases; junction bases not matched to a gene: 7. Germline V CDR1 and CDR2: MNHEY, SMNVEV (reference sequence). The CDR3 covers 17 residues.

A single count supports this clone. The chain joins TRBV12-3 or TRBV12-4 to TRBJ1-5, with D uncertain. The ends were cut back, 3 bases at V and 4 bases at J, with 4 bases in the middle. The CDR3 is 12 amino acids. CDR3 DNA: TGTGCCAGCAGTTTTTTAAATCAGCCCCAGCATTTT. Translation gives CASSFLNQPQHF.

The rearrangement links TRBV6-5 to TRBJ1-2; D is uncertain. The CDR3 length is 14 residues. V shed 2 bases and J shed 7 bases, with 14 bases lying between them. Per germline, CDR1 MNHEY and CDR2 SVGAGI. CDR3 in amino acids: CASSYGGVAGGYTF. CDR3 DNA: TGTGCCAGCAGTTACGGCGGGGTCGCCGGTGGCTACACCTTC.

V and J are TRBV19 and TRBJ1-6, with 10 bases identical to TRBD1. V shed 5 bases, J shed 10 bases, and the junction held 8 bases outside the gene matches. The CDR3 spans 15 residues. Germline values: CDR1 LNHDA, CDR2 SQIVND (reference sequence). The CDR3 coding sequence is TGTGCCAGTAGTGATGTGGGACAGGGGCGATCACCCCTCCACTTT. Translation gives CASSDVGQGRSPLHF.

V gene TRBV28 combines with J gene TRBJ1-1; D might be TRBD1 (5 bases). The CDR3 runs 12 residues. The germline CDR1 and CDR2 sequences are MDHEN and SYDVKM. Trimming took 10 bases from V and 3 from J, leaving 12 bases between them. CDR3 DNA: TGTGCCATCCTATCGGGGGACACTGAAGCTTTCTTT. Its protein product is CAILSGDTEAFF.